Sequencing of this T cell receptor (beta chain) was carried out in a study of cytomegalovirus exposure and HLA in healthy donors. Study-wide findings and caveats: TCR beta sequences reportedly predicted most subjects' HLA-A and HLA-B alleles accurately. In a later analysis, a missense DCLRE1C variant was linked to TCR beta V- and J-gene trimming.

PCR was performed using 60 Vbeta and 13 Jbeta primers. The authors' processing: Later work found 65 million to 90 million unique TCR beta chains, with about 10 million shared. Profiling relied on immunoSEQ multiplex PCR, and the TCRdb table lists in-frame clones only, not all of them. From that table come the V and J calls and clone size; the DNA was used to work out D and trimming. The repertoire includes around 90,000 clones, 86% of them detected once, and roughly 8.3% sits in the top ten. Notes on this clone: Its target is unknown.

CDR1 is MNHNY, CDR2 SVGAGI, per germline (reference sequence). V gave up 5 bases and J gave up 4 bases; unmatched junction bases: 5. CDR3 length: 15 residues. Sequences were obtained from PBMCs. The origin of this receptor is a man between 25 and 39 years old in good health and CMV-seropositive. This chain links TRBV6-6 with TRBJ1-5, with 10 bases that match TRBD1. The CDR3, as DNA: TGTGCCAGCAGTGGGACAGGGGCGGTAAATCAGCCCCAGCATTTT. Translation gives CASSGTGAVNQPQHF.